The 26 T cell receptor beta chains given below trace back to one sample, sequenced in a study of shared clonotypes between healthy human individuals. TCRdb's table, derived via immunoSEQ multiplex PCR, lists solely in-frame clones and lacks some. The sample carries 2 million to 2.5 million clones, roughly 93% recorded once. The specimen was naive CD4+ T cells from PBMCs. Sample subset: CD45RA+ positively selected. The receptor source for this set is a man aged 18 to 35 in good health. Some clones in this sample may be carry-over from other donors' samples.

The rearrangement links TRBV11-2 to TRBJ2-5; D uncertain. The CDR3 loop spans 14 amino acids. The V gene lost 5 bases and the J gene lost 1 base, with 11 bases spanning the gap. Looked up from germline, CDR1 is SGHAT and CDR2 is FQNNGV. CDR3 loop: CASSPAGSQETQYF. CDR3 sequence (DNA): TGTGCCAGCAGCCCTGCTGGTAGCCAAGAGACCCAGTACTTC.

The chain uses TRBV11-2 and TRBJ2-7; D call uncertain. V gave up 2 bases and J gave up 6 bases, with 8 bases separating them. This CDR3 contains 12 residues. CDR1 is SGHAT and CDR2 is FQNNGV in the germline V gene. CDR3 in DNA: TGTGCCAGCAGCTTATTTGGAGTCGAGCAGTACTTC. Amino acids: CASSLFGVEQYF.

A word on this clone: Other DNA sequences in this specimen translate into the identical CDR3. This chain links TRBV14 with TRBJ2-5; perhaps TRBD2 as D (6 bases). Germline CDR1 SGHDN, CDR2 FVKESK. The CDR3 is 13 amino acids. Trimming pared 1 base from V and 5 bases from J, leaving 8 bases between. CDR3 DNA: TGTGCCAGCAGCCAAGTTCGGGGGGAGACCCAGTACTTC. Encoded protein: CASSQVRGETQYF.

V and J are TRBV2 and TRBJ2-3; no reliable D call. CDR1 is SNHLY, CDR2 FYNNEI, per germline. V was clipped by 2 bases and J by 6 bases, with 6 bases between them. This CDR3 comprises 12 residues. CDR3 nucleotide sequence: TGTGCCAGCAGTGAAAGGGTGGATACGCAGTATTTT. It encodes CASSERVDTQYF.

The CDR3 nucleotides are TGCGCCAGCAGCCAAGTGGGGACAGGCGCGACTTCAGGGCTTGGCTACACCTTC. Its protein product is CASSQVGTGATSGLGYTF. The chain employs TRBV4-1 and TRBJ1-2; 8 nucleotides line up with TRBD1. CDR1 and CDR2 from the germline V gene are MGHRA and YSYEKL. The CDR3 sequence is 18 residues long. Losses at the gene ends were 1 base for V and 7 bases for J; bases not matched to a gene: 17.

The V and J genes are TRBV27 and TRBJ2-2; TRBD1 matches 7 bases. Germline-derived CDR1 and CDR2 are MNHEY and SMNVEV (reference sequence). CDR3 length: 15 residues. V was clipped by 2 bases and J by 4 bases; unmatched bases: 4. CDR3 in amino acids: CASSLDRVSTGELFF. The CDR3 DNA reads as TGTGCCAGCAGTTTAGACAGGGTCAGCACCGGGGAGCTGTTTTTT.

This clone was detected once. This chain uses TRBV27 with TRBJ1-1; D may be TRBD1 (5 bases). Germline V gene lookup returns CDR1 MNHEY and CDR2 SMNVEV (reference sequence). The CDR3 consists of 14 residues. V was trimmed by 3 bases and J by 0 bases, leaving 8 bases between them. The CDR3 DNA sequence: TGTGCCAGCAGTTTTAGACAGCTGAACACTGAAGCTTTCTTT. Translated, it gives CASSFRQLNTEAFF.

This clone is a singleton in its sample. This rearrangement joins TRBV28 to TRBJ2-7, with no clear D. CDR3 size: 16 residues. Germline CDR1 MDHEN, CDR2 SYDVKM. V was trimmed by 5 bases and J by 0 bases, leaving 17 bases between them. The CDR3 bases are TGTGCCAGCAGTACGACCGCCCTATTAAGCTCCTACGAGCAGTACTTC. Amino acid sequence: CASSTTALLSSYEQYF.

The chain is built from TRBV7-2 and TRBJ2-1; TRBD2 is a possible D gene (6 bases). The CDR3 is 13 amino acids. CDR1 SGHTA and CDR2 FQGNSA come from the germline V gene. Trimming took 5 bases from V and 7 from J, leaving 12 bases between them. The chain's CDR3 is CASSNSGGNEQFF. CDR3 bases: TGTGCCAGCAGCAATAGCGGCGGGAATGAGCAGTTCTTC.

The chain carries TRBV7-9 and TRBJ2-3; D is undetermined. Germline V lookup: CDR1 SEHNR, CDR2 FQNEAQ (reference sequence). The CDR3 sequence is 15 residues long. Trimming took 1 base from V and 2 from J, leaving 10 bases between them. The CDR3 is CASSLGNRDTDTQYF. As DNA, the CDR3 is TGTGCCAGCAGCTTAGGTAATAGGGACACAGATACGCAGTATTTT.

In nucleotides, the CDR3 is TGTGCCACCTCACCGGGGAGGGGGTCGGGTCGGGACACCGGGGAGCTGTTTTTT. This gives the protein CATSPGRGSGRDTGELFF. The chain has TRBV28 and TRBJ2-2; D perhaps matches TRBD2 (7 bases). Germline V lookup: CDR1 MDHEN, CDR2 SYDVKM. The CDR3 runs 18 residues. V dropped 10 bases and J dropped 3 bases, with 27 bases sitting between them.

The genes are TRBV30 and TRBJ2-1, with D perhaps matching TRBD2 (6 bases). Trimming shortened V by 1 base and J by 4 bases, and 8 bases separated the two germline ends. Looked up from germline, CDR1 is GTSNPN and CDR2 is SVGIG (reference sequence). The CDR3 covers 13 residues. The CDR3 loop reads CAWSETRYNEQFF. Here the CDR3 DNA reads TGTGCCTGGAGTGAGACTAGATACAATGAGCAGTTCTTC.

The CDR3 coding sequence is TGTGCCAGCACCGGAGGGGGACTTACTAGCAATCAGCCCCAGCATTTT. Protein product: CASTGGGLTSNQPQHF. The chain links TRBV7-8 to TRBJ1-5, with a tentative D call TRBD1 (6 bases). Per the germline V gene, CDR1 is SGHVS and CDR2 is FQNEAQ. The germline V and J ends were trimmed by 7 bases and 0 bases, with 16 bases remaining between them. This CDR3 is 16 amino acids long.

The V and J genes are TRBV10-3 and TRBJ2-7; 10 positions match TRBD2. J gave up 1 base and V 3 bases, and 9 bases lay outside the gene matches. CDR3 length: 17 residues. In germline, CDR1 is ENHRY, CDR2 SYGVKD. Here the CDR3 reads CAISERTSGGVSYEQYF. CDR3 in DNA: TGTGCCATCAGTGAAAGGACTAGCGGAGGAGTTTCCTACGAGCAGTACTTC.

This chain uses TRBV5-4 with TRBJ2-1, with D perhaps TRBD1 (6 bases). Trimming removed 1 base from V and 7 bases from J, with 15 bases in between. CDR3 length equals 15 residues. Germline V gene lookup returns CDR1 SGHNT and CDR2 YYREEE (reference sequence). Here the CDR3 reads CASSLKGQGLNEQFF. The CDR3 coding sequence is TGTGCCAGCAGCTTGAAGGGGCAGGGGTTAAATGAGCAGTTCTTC.

Points on this clone: The sample has other DNA sequences that encode this CDR3 too. Here the CDR3 reads CASSQGAGATDTQYF. CDR3 DNA sequence: TGCGCCAGCAGCCAAGGGGCGGGGGCGACAGATACGCAGTATTTT. The V gene is TRBV4-3, the J gene TRBJ2-3, with a possible D match to TRBD2 (7 bases). The germline CDR1 and CDR2 sequences are LGHNA and YSLEER. The CDR3 is 15 residues long. Trimming removed 1 base at V and 3 bases at J, with 11 bases between.

The chain joins TRBV29-1 to TRBJ2-7; 11 nucleotides match TRBD1. V dropped 6 bases and J dropped 2; count of bases not matched to a gene: 6. Per the germline V gene, CDR1 is SQVTM and CDR2 is ANQGSEA. The CDR3 is 14 amino acids. The CDR3 sequence: CSVARDRGAYEQYF. CDR3 DNA: TGCAGCGTGGCCCGGGACAGGGGGGCCTACGAGCAGTACTTC.

This clone was counted once. The genes are TRBV11-3 and TRBJ2-5; a possible D gene is TRBD1 (5 bases). The germline V gene encodes CDR1 SGHNT and CDR2 YENEEA. CDR3 size: 17 residues. V lost 1 base and J lost 4, with 19 bases in between. CDR3 amino acids: CASSLGLAPKGRETQYF. The DNA of the CDR3 is TGTGCCAGCAGCTTAGGGTTGGCGCCCAAGGGGCGAGAGACCCAGTACTTC.

This clone was counted once. The genes are TRBV19 and TRBJ2-2; D call uncertain. Germline V lookup: CDR1 LNHDA, CDR2 SQIVND (reference sequence). The V gene lost 6 bases and the J gene lost 1 base, with 12 bases spanning the gap. This CDR3 is built from 15 residues. The chain's CDR3 is CASSVRQVNTGELFF. In DNA form, the CDR3 reads TGTGCCAGTAGCGTCCGTCAGGTGAACACCGGGGAGCTGTTTTTT.

A word on this clone: Other nucleotide sequences in the sample specify the same CDR3. The J gene is TRBJ2-7, the V gene TRBV20-1, with 7 bases aligning to TRBD1. The V gene's germline CDR1 is DFQATT and CDR2 SNEGSKA (reference sequence). This CDR3 has 11 residues. The J segment lost 3 bases and the V segment lost 5 bases, leaving 1 base of the junction unmatched. DNA for the CDR3: TGCAGTGCTGGGGACAGCTACGAGCAGTACTTC. It specifies CSAGDSYEQYF.

Regarding this clone: At the DNA level, this CDR3 is encoded by other sequences in the same sample as well. The rearrangement uses TRBV5-1 and TRBJ2-1; D unclear. Germline V gene lookup returns CDR1 SGHRS and CDR2 YFSETQ. Trimming stripped 0 bases from V and 0 bases from J, with 10 bases between. The length of the CDR3 is 16 residues. The CDR3, as DNA: TGCGCCAGCAGCTTGGGCGGCGGTAGCTCCTACAATGAGCAGTTCTTC. It is translated as CASSLGGGSSYNEQFF.

The genes are TRBV7-2 and TRBJ2-5, with D unclear. Germline CDR1 reads SGHTA; CDR2 reads FQGNSA. The CDR3 is 12 amino acids. The ends were cut back, 2 bases at V and 4 bases at J, with 5 bases in the middle. Here the CDR3 DNA reads TGTGCCAGCAGCTTATCACCAGAGACCCAGTACTTC. This gives the protein CASSLSPETQYF.

The chain recombines TRBV5-1 with TRBJ1-6; no firm D call. This CDR3 is 14 amino acids long. Germline V gene data show CDR1 as SGHRS and CDR2 as YFSETQ. V gave up 6 bases and J gave up 7 bases, with 14 bases separating them. The CDR3 region has the DNA TGCGCCAGCATAACGAAGGGTAGCAATTCACCCCTCCACTTT. Translating it yields CASITKGSNSPLHF.

This chain connects TRBV5-1 to TRBJ2-5, with 9 bases that match TRBD1. Per the germline V gene, CDR1 is SGHRS and CDR2 is YFSETQ. V shed 4 bases, J shed 5 bases, and the junction held 6 bases outside the gene matches. The CDR3 consists of 14 residues. CDR3 residues: CASSGTGTGETQYF. For the CDR3, the DNA is TGCGCCAGCAGCGGAACCGGGACAGGGGAGACCCAGTACTTC.

The rearrangement uses TRBV7-2 and TRBJ2-5; 7 bases align to TRBD1. The ends lost 5 bases at V and 2 bases at J; junction bases unmatched: 5. The CDR3 length is 14 residues. CDR1 is SGHTA and CDR2 is FQGNSA in the germline V gene. CDR3 sequence reads: CASSPPGQQETQYF. In DNA, the CDR3 is TGTGCCAGCAGCCCTCCGGGACAGCAAGAGACCCAGTACTTC.

This rearrangement joins TRBV5-1 to TRBJ2-5, with D unclear. This CDR3 has 14 residues. The germline CDR1 and CDR2 sequences are SGHRS and YFSETQ. The V end lost 0 bases, the J end lost 4 bases, and 10 bases lay between the germline ends. The CDR3 DNA reads TGCGCCAGCAGCTTGGCCCTGGTGGCAGAGACCCAGTACTTC. Its protein is CASSLALVAETQYF.